This TCR beta chain comes out of a study of cytomegalovirus exposure and HLA in healthy donors. Points from the study as a whole: Analysis was carried out at a later point, and it linked a missense DCLRE1C variant to TCR beta V- and J-gene trimming.

About this clone itself: Antigen: not known.

The germline V gene has CDR1 MNHEY and CDR2 SMNVEV (reference sequence). This CDR3 has 15 residues. V lost 8 bases and J lost 7, with 18 bases in between. The PCR made use of 60 Vbeta and 13 Jbeta primers. Sequenced by immunoSEQ multiplex PCR; TCRdb stores in-frame clones only, minus some. This sample yields 150,000 to 200,000 clones, of which roughly 80% are seen a single time; approximately 10% belongs to the top ten. The chain combines TRBV27 with TRBJ1-6; D possibly corresponds to TRBD1 (5 bases). The specimen was PBMCs. This sequence originates from a man in his late teens or twenties in good health and CMV-seropositive. Written as DNA, the CDR3 is TGTGCCAGCCGCGCCCGGGGGATAGGGAATTCACCCCTCCACTTT. Translated: CASRARGIGNSPLHF.